What follows are 21 T cell receptor beta chains derived from one specimen sequenced in a study of T cells after posttransplantation cyclophosphamide. Some clones are missing from TCRdb's copy, which holds only in-frame ones; the method was immunoSEQ multiplex PCR. The sample lists approximately 22,000 clones, under 85% occurring once. Sequenced material: memory CD4+ T cells sorted from PBMCs. These receptors originate from a woman aged 60-75 years in good health, CMV-negative, and a related stem cell transplant donor.

The chain couples TRBV4-3 to TRBJ2-5; 7 bases agree with TRBD2. J gave up 3 bases and V 4 bases, and 8 bases lay outside the gene matches. Germline V gene sequence: CDR1 LGHNA, CDR2 YSLEER. The CDR3 has 15 amino acids. In DNA form, the CDR3 reads TGCGCCAGCAGCCCTCGGGGGGACGGAAAAGAGACCCAGTACTTC. Translated: CASSPRGDGKETQYF.

The CDR3: CASSVRGGAGSYNEQFF. The CDR3 bases are TGTGCCAGCAGCGTACGCGGGGGGGCCGGTTCCTACAATGAGCAGTTCTTC. The chain is built from TRBV9 and TRBJ2-1; 9 bases agree with TRBD2. V lost 1 base and J lost 1; bases outside the gene matches: 6. The germline CDR1 and CDR2 sequences are SGDLS and YYNGEE. The CDR3 has 17 amino acids.

The chain employs TRBV11-2 and TRBJ2-6, with TRBD1 identical over 9 bases. Trimming cost V 5 bases and J 2 bases; bases outside gene matches: 7. The length of the CDR3 is 17 residues. CDR1 SGHAT and CDR2 FQNNGV come from the germline V gene. The CDR3 spells CASSRGQGMAGANVLTF. The CDR3 region has the DNA TGTGCCAGCAGCAGAGGACAGGGGATGGCTGGGGCCAACGTCCTGACTTTC.

This CDR3 is CASSLLGTGDSYNSPLHF. CDR3 sequence (DNA): TGTGCCAGCAGCTTGTTAGGGACGGGGGACTCCTATAATTCACCCCTCCACTTT. J is TRBJ1-6 and V is TRBV7-3; possible D gene TRBD1, 5 bases. V was shortened by 3 bases and J by 0 bases, with 15 bases between the two germline ends. This CDR3 has 18 residues. CDR1 and CDR2 from the germline V gene are SGHTA and FQGTGA.

The chain carries TRBV7-9 and TRBJ2-7; 11 bases are shared with TRBD2. The junction had 6 bases not matched to a gene; V was cut back by 1 base and J by 4 bases. The length of the CDR3 is 16 residues. CDR1 is SEHNR and CDR2 is FQNEAQ in the germline V gene (reference sequence). The DNA for the CDR3 is TGTGCCAGCAGCTTAGGGCCTACTAGCGGGGGTTACGAGCAGTACTTC. It translates to CASSLGPTSGGYEQYF.

Only one count was recorded for this clone. The rearrangement links TRBV6-6 to TRBJ1-5; no clear D gene. V lost 6 bases to trimming and J lost 6 bases, with 15 bases between them. The CDR3 consists of 14 residues. Germline loops: CDR1 MNHNY, CDR2 SVGAGI (reference sequence). Here the CDR3 reads CASSLHLGVQPQHF. CDR3 nucleotides: TGTGCCAGCAGCCTCCATCTCGGGGTTCAGCCCCAGCATTTT.

The genes are TRBV29-1 and TRBJ1-2, with 8 bases lining up with TRBD1. CDR1 is SQVTM and CDR2 is ANQGSEA in the germline V gene. The CDR3 runs 14 residues. V was clipped by 4 bases and J by 4 bases; unmatched bases: 8. In DNA, the CDR3 is TGCAGCGTTGTTGGTGGACAGGGAAGCTATGGCTACACCTTC. Translated, it gives CSVVGGQGSYGYTF.

This clone turned up a few times. J is TRBJ1-2 and V is TRBV4-1; D might be TRBD1 (6 bases). Germline lookup yields CDR1 MGHRA and CDR2 YSYEKL. V was shortened by 0 bases and J by 3 bases, with 11 bases between the two germline ends. This CDR3 contains 15 residues. The CDR3 DNA sequence: TGCGCCAGCAGCCAAGATTGGGGGGGCCACTATGGCTACACCTTC. This codes for CASSQDWGGHYGYTF.

The chain joins TRBV2 to TRBJ2-7; the D gene is possibly TRBD1 (6 bases). The CDR3 runs to 13 residues. Germline V gene sequence: CDR1 SNHLY, CDR2 FYNNEI. V was clipped by 6 bases and J by 2 bases, with 11 bases between them. DNA for the CDR3: TGTGCCAGCAGCCGGGACAAAACCTACGAGCAGTACTTC. Translation: CASSRDKTYEQYF.

This clone was observed a handful of times. The chain is built from TRBV7-9 and TRBJ2-7; weak D call: TRBD1 (5 bases). Trimming took off 0 bases at V and 7 bases at J, with 10 bases between the two ends. CDR3 length: 13 amino acids. The germline V gene encodes CDR1 SEHNR and CDR2 FQNEAQ (reference sequence). CDR3 amino acids: CASSLAQGSEQYF. In DNA form, the CDR3 reads TGTGCCAGCAGCTTAGCTCAGGGAAGTGAGCAGTACTTC.

The genes are TRBV7-2 and TRBJ2-5; unclear D gene. V was cut by 6 bases and J by 4 bases, with 9 bases left in between. This CDR3 has 12 residues. Per the germline V gene, CDR1 is SGHTA and CDR2 is FQGNSA. The CDR3 sequence: CASSQVGETQYF. The CDR3 bases are TGTGCCAGCAGTCAGGTCGGAGAGACCCAGTACTTC.

This clone was observed a single time. This sample also contains other DNA sequences that code for the same CDR3. V gene TRBV27 combines with J gene TRBJ2-1; 9 positions match TRBD1. V lost 6 bases and J lost 9; bases outside the gene matches: 12. In germline, CDR1 is MNHEY, CDR2 SMNVEV (reference sequence). The CDR3 extends over 15 amino acids. This CDR3 is CASSRSGTGRSEQFF. The CDR3 region has the DNA TGTGCCAGCAGCAGGTCCGGGACAGGGAGGAGTGAGCAGTTCTTC.

The V gene is TRBV5-1, the J gene TRBJ1-3; perhaps TRBD1 as D (6 bases). CDR3 length: 13 amino acids. Between the trimmed V and J ends, which lost 5 bases and 5 bases, there was a span of 11 bases. The germline gives CDR1 SGHRS, CDR2 YFSETQ. The CDR3 DNA follows: TGCGCCAGCAGTGAGGACAGTAGAAACACCATATATTTT. It is translated as CASSEDSRNTIYF. Full variable domain (outside the CDR3, taken from reference TRBV5-1 and TRBJ1-3): KAGVTQTPRYLIKTRGQQVTLSCSPISGHRSVSWYQQTPGQGLQFLFEYFSETQRNKGNFPGRFSGRQFSNSRSEMNVSTLELGDSALYLCASSEDSRNTIYFGEGSWLTVV.

This clone was detected once. The chain couples TRBV28 to TRBJ2-3, with TRBD2 matching over 8 bases. The germline V gene encodes CDR1 MDHEN and CDR2 SYDVKM. The CDR3 is made up of 15 amino acids. With 2 bases clipped from V and 9 bases from J, the junction kept 10 bases outside the gene matches. CDR3: CASSLLSITGGTQYF. The CDR3 DNA reads TGTGCCAGCAGTTTACTTAGTATCACGGGAGGGACGCAGTATTTT.

V is TRBV5-1 and J is TRBJ2-7; the D gene is possibly TRBD1 (5 bases). The germline V gene encodes CDR1 SGHRS and CDR2 YFSETQ. V was pared by 1 base and J by 7 bases, with 21 bases between. The CDR3 runs to 16 residues. The CDR3 protein is CASSLSTAPRVGEQYF. The CDR3 bases are TGCGCCAGCAGCTTGTCGACAGCCCCAAGGGTGGGGGAGCAGTACTTC.

The chain has TRBV30 and TRBJ2-3; 8 bases are a match to TRBD2. The trim removed 0 bases at V and 1 base at J, leaving 6 bases unmatched. Germline lookup yields CDR1 GTSNPN and CDR2 SVGIG (reference sequence). The CDR3 is made up of 16 amino acids. The CDR3, as DNA: TGTGCCTGGAGTGTACGGAAGACTAGCGGCACAGATACGCAGTATTTT. Protein: CAWSVRKTSGTDTQYF. Full variable domain (missing parts from reference TRBV30 and TRBJ2-3): SQTIHQWPATLVQPVGSPLSLECTVEGTSNPNLYWYRQAAGRGLQLLFYSVGIGQISSEVPQNLSASRPQDRQFILSSKKLLLSDSGFYLCAWSVRKTSGTDTQYFGPGTRLTVL.

This clone turned up a few times. V and J are TRBV27 and TRBJ2-7; tentatively, D is TRBD2 (6 bases). The CDR3 is made up of 13 amino acids. V was cut by 8 bases and J by 1 base, with 12 bases left in between. Germline V gene lookup returns CDR1 MNHEY and CDR2 SMNVEV (reference sequence). The CDR3 spells CASGGSPSYEQYF. CDR3 bases: TGTGCCAGCGGAGGGTCCCCTTCCTACGAGCAGTACTTC.

The rearrangement links TRBV6-6 to TRBJ1-6; D may be TRBD1 (6 bases). Trimming took off 11 bases at V and 10 bases at J, with 18 bases between the two ends. The CDR3 covers 13 residues. The V gene's germline CDR1 is MNHNY and CDR2 SVGAGI (reference sequence). The CDR3 coding sequence is TGTGCCCTCAAGGGGCAGGGGACCTCACCCCTCCACTTT. Its protein is CALKGQGTSPLHF.

Concerning this clone: A read error may produce the germline difference seen at one junction end. The chain joins TRBV7-7 to TRBJ1-2; 10 nucleotides agree with TRBD1. Germline V CDR1 and CDR2: SSHAT, FNYEAQ (reference sequence). The CDR3 is made up of 15 amino acids. CDR3 nucleotide sequence: TGTGCTAGCAGCGCCCGACAGGGGGCGGACTATGGCTACACCTTC. Translation gives CASSARQGADYGYTF. The full variable domain, completed using reference TRBV7-7 and TRBJ1-2, is GAGVSQSPRYKVTKRGQDVTLRCDPISSHATLYWYQQALGQGPEFLTYFNYEAQPDKSGLPSDRFSAERPEGSISTLTIQRTEQRDSAMYRCASSARQGADYGYTFGSGTRLTVV.

This clone was seen a single time. The chain combines TRBV7-2 with TRBJ2-3; 11 bases map to TRBD2. J gave up 13 bases and V 1 base, and 7 bases lay outside the gene matches. The length of the CDR3 is 14 residues. The germline V gene has CDR1 SGHTA and CDR2 FQGNSA. In DNA, the CDR3 is TGTGCCAGCAGCTTAGTTAGCGGGGGGGCCTCTAAGTATTTT. Amino acid sequence: CASSLVSGGASKYF.

This chain uses TRBV4-1 with TRBJ1-2; 7 bases line up with TRBD1. This CDR3 is built from 15 residues. V lost 4 bases and J lost 4; bases outside the gene matches: 9. Germline assignment: CDR1 MGHRA and CDR2 YSYEKL. CDR3 loop: CASSPPTGRSYGYTF. As DNA, the CDR3 is TGCGCCAGCAGCCCGCCGACAGGGCGGTCCTATGGCTACACCTTC.